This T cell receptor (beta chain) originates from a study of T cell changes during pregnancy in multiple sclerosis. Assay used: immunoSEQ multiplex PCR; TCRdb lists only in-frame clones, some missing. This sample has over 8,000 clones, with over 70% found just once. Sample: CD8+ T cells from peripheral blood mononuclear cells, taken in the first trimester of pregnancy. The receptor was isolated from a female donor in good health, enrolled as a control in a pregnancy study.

The CDR3 protein is CAISTRDLTGNQPQHF. The CDR3 coding sequence is TGTGCCATCAGTACCAGGGATTTAACAGGGAATCAGCCCCAGCATTTT. The J gene is TRBJ1-5, the V gene TRBV10-3, with a weak D call TRBD1 (6 bases). Germline CDR1 ENHRY, CDR2 SYGVKD. The CDR3 consists of 16 residues. V lost 5 bases to trimming and J lost 4 bases, with 18 bases between them.